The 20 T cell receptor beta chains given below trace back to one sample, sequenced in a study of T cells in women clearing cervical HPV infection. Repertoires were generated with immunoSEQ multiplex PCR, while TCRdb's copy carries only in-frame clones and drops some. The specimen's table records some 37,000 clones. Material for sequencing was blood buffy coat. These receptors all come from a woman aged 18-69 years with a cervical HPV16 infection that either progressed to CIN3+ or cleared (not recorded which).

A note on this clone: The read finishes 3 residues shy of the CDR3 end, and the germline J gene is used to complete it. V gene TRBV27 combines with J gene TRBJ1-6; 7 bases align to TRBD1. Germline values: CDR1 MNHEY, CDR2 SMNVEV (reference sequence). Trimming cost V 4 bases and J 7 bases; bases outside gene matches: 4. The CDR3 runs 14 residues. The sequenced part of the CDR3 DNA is TGTGCCAGCAGTTATGGGACAGCCAATTCACCC. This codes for CASSYGTANSP. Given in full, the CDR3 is CASSYGTANSPLHF.

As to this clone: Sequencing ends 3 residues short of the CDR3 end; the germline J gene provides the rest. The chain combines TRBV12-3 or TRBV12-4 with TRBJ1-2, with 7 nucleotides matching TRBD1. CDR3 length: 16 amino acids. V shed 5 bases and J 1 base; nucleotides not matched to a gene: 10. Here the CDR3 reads CASSPPPTGINYGYTF. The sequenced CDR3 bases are TGTGCCAGCAGTCCCCCTCCGACAGGGATTAACTATGGC.

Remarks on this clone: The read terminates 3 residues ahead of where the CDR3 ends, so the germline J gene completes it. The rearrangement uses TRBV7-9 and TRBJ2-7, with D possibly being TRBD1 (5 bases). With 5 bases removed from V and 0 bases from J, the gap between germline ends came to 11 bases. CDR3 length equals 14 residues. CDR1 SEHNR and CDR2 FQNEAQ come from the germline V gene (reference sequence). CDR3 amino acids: CASSSDSNSYEQYF. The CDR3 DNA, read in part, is TGTGCCAGCAGCAGCGACAGCAACTCCTACGAG.

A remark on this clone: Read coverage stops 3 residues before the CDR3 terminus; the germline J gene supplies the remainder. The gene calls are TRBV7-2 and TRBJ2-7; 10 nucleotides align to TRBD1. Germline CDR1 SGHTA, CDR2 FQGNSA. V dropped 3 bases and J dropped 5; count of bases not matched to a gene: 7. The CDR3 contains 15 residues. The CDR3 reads CASSLGQGTIDEQYF. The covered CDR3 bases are TGTGCCAGCAGCTTGGGACAGGGGACAATCGACGAG. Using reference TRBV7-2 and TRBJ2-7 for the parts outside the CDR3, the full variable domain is GAGVSQSPSNKVTEKGKDVELRCDPISGHTALYWYRQSLGQGLEFLIYFQGNSAPDKSGLPSDRFSAERTGGSVSTLTIQRTQQEDSAVYLCASSLGQGTIDEQYFGPGTRLTVT.

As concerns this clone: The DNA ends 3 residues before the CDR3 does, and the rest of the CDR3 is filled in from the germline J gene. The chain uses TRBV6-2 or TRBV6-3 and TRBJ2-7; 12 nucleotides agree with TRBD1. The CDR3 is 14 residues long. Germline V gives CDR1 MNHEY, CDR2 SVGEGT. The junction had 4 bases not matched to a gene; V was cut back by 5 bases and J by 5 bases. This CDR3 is CASSPGQGADEQYF. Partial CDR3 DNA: TGTGCCAGCAGTCCGGGACAGGGGGCTGACGAG.

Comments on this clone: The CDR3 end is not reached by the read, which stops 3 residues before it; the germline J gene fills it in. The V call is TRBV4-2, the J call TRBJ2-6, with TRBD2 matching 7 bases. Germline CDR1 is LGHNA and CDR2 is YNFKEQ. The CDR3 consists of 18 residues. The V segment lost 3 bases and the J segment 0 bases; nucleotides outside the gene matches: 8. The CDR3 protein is CASSHLAGDFSGANVLTF. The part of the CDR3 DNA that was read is TGTGCCAGCAGCCACCTCGCGGGGGATTTCTCTGGGGCCAACGTC.

CDR3 protein: CASSLTGPTDTYTF. Partial CDR3 DNA: TGTGCCAGCTCACTGACAGGACCCACAGATACC. The chain joins TRBV18 to TRBJ1-2, with a weak D call TRBD1 (6 bases). The CDR3 extends 3 residues past the end of the read, so its final part is completed from the germline J gene. Per the germline V gene, CDR1 is KGHSH and CDR2 is LQKENI. This CDR3 is built from 14 residues.

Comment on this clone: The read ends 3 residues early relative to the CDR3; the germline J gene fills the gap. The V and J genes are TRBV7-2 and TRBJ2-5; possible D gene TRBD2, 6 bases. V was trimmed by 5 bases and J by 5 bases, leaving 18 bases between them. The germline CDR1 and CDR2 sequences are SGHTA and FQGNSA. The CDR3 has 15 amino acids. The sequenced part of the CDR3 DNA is TGTGCCAGCAGCCACGGTGGGGGGAGAGGGGAGACC. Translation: CASSHGGGRGET. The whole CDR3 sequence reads CASSHGGGRGETQYF.

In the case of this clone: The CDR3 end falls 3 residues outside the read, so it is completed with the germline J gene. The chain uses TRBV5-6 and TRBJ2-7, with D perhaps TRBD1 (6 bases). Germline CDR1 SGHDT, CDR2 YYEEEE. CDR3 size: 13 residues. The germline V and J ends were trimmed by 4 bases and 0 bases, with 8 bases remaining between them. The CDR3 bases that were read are TGTGCCAGCAGCAGACAGGACTCCTACGAG. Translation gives CASSRQDSYE. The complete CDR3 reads CASSRQDSYEQYF.

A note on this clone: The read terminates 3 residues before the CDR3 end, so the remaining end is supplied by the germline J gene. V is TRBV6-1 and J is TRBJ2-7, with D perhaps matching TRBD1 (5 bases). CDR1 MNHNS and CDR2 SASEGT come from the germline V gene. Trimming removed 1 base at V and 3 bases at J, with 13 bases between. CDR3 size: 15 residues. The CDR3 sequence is CASSEVRQGLYEQYF. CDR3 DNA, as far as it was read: TGTGCCAGCAGTGAAGTCAGGCAGGGCCTCTACGAG.

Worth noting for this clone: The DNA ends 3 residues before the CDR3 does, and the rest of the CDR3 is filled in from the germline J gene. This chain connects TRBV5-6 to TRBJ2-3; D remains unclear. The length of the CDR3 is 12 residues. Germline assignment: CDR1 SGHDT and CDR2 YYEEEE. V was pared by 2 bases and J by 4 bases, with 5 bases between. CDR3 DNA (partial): TGTGCCAGCAGCTTCCCCGCAGATACG. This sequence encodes CASSFPADT. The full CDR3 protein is CASSFPADTQYF.

CDR3 region: CASSEVGGDTIYF. CDR3 bases read: TGTGCCAGCAGTGAAGTGGGCGGGGACACC. This rearrangement joins TRBV2 to TRBJ1-3, with no clear D. Read sequence stops 3 residues before the CDR3 end, and the germline J gene provides the missing end. The CDR3 is made up of 13 amino acids. The ends were cut back, 1 base at V and 8 bases at J, with 9 bases in the middle. Germline-derived CDR1 and CDR2 are SNHLY and FYNNEI.

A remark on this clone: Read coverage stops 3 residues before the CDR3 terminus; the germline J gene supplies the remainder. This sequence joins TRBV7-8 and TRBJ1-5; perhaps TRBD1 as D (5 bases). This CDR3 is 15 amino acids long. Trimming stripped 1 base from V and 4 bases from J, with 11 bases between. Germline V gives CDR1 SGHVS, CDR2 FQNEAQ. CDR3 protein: CASSLGSRGNQPQHF. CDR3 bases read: TGTGCCAGCAGCTTAGGTTCGAGGGGAAATCAGCCC.

CDR3 DNA (partial): TGCAGTGCTAGAAACCTTAGGGCGGGGGCAGAGACC. Protein product: CSARNLRAGAET. In full, the CDR3 is CSARNLRAGAETQYF. The V call is TRBV20-1, the J call TRBJ2-5, with D possibly TRBD2 on 7 matching bases. The read halts 3 residues ahead of the CDR3 end, with the missing end drawn from the germline J gene. There are 15 residues in the CDR3. Germline-derived CDR1 and CDR2 are DFQATT and SNEGSKA (reference sequence). With 2 bases removed from V and 4 bases from J, the gap between germline ends came to 17 bases.

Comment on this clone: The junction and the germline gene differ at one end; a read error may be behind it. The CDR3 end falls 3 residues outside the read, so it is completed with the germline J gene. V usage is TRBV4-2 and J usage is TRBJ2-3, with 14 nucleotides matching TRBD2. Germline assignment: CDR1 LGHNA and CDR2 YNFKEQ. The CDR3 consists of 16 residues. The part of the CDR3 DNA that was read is TGCGCCAGCAGCCCACGACTAGCGGGAGGGGCAGATACG. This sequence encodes CASSPRLAGGADT. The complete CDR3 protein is CASSPRLAGGADTQYF.

The CDR3 is CAWSRWGQENSPLHF. The covered CDR3 bases are TGTGCCTGGAGTAGGTGGGGACAGGAGAATTCACCC. The chain links TRBV30 to TRBJ1-6; TRBD1 aligns across 8 bases. The read ends 3 residues before the CDR3 terminus; that terminus is restored from the germline J gene. The CDR3 is 15 amino acids. Germline V gene lookup returns CDR1 GTSNPN and CDR2 SVGIG (reference sequence). Trimming at V came to 2 bases and at J to 7 bases, leaving 7 bases not matched to a gene.

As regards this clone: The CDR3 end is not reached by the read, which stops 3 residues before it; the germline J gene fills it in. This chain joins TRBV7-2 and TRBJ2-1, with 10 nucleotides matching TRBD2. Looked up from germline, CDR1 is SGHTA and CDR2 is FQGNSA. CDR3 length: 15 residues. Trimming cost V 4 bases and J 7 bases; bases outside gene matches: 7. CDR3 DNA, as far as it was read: TGTGCCAGCAGCTGGGCCAGCGGGGGGGGAAATGAG. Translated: CASSWASGGGNE. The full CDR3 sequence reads CASSWASGGGNEQFF.

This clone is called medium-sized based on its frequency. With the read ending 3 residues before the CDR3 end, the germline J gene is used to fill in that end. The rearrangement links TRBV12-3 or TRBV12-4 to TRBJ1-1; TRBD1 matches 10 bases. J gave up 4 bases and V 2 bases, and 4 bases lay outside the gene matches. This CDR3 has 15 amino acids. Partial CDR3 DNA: TGTGCCAGCAGTTTAACCGGGACAGGGGCCACTGAA. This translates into CASSLTGTGATE. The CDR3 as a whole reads CASSLTGTGATEAFF.

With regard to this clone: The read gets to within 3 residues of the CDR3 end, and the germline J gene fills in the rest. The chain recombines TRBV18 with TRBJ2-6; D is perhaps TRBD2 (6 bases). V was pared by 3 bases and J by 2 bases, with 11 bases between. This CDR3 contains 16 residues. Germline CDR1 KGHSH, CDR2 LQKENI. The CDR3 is CASSPQGLTGANVLTF. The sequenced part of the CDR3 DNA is TGTGCCAGCTCACCGCAGGGACTCACTGGGGCCAACGTC.

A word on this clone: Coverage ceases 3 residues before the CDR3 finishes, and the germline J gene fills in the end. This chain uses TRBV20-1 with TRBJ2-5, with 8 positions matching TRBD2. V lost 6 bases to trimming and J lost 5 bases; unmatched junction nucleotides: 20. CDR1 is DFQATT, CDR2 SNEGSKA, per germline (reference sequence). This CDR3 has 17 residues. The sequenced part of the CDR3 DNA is TGCAGTGCCGGGAGGGTCCGGGCGGGGGAACTGAGGGAGACC. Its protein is CSAGRVRAGELRET. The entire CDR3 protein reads CSAGRVRAGELRETQYF.